This T cell receptor (beta chain) appears in the sequencing data of a study of cytomegalovirus exposure and HLA in healthy donors. The ends were cut back, 1 base at V and 7 bases at J, with 11 bases in the middle. Looked up from germline, CDR1 is SEHNR and CDR2 is FQNEAQ (reference sequence). This CDR3 is built from 14 residues. General study points: Links to common viral pathogens appeared, in a later analysis, for several of the most significant clusters. TCR sequences were mostly rare, though some public TCRs occurred in many donors.

With respect to this clone: Antigen specificity is unknown.

It was with 60 Vbeta and 13 Jbeta primers that the PCR ran. TCRdb's table, derived via immunoSEQ multiplex PCR, lists solely in-frame clones and lacks some. The sample comprises 100,000 to 150,000 clones, roughly 81% of which are singletons, and approximately 0.99% rests with the top ten. The chain is built from TRBV7-9 and TRBJ1-5, with D unclear. Sequencing was done on a sample of PBMCs. The clonotype originates from a woman between 25 and 40 years old in good health and CMV-seronegative. CDR3 DNA: TGTGCCAGCAGCTTAGAGAGTGGAGGGCAGCCCCAGCATTTT. This encodes CASSLESGGQPQHF.